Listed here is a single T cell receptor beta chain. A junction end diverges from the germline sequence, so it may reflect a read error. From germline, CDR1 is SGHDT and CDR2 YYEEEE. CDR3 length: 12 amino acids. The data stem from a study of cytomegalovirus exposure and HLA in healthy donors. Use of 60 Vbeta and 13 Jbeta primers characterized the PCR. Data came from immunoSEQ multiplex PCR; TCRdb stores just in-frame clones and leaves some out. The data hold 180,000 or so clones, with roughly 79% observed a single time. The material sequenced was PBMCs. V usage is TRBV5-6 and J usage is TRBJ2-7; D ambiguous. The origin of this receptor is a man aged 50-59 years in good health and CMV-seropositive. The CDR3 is CASSLYFTPATF. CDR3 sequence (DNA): TGTGCCAGCAGCTTGTACTTTACTCCCGCTACTTTC.